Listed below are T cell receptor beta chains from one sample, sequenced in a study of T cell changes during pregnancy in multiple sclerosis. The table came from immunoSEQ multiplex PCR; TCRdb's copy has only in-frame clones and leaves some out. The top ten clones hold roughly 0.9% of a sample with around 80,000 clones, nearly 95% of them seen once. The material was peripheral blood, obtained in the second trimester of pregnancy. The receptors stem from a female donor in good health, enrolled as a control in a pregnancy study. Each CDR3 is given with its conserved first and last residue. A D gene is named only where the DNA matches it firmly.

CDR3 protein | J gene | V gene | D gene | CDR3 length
CASSPDSPGETQYF | TRBJ2-5 | TRBV5-1 | - | 14
CAWRRGGTETQYF | TRBJ2-5 | TRBV30 | TRBD2 | 13
CASSFMGGSGATDTQYF | TRBJ2-3 | TRBV5-8 | TRBD2 | 17
CASTMAPTLSSGSGLPEYF | TRBJ2-3 | TRBV28 | - | 19
CASSPWTGTSEQYF | TRBJ2-7 | TRBV25-1 | TRBD1 | 14
CASSSFVGSGQETQYF | TRBJ2-5 | TRBV27 | - | 16
CASSLVDQPQHF | TRBJ1-5 | TRBV5-6 | - | 12
CASPYMNTEAFF | TRBJ1-1 | TRBV27 | - | 12
CASSPGYEQYF | TRBJ2-7 | TRBV14 | - | 11
CASSLSRGSDTGELFF | TRBJ2-2 | TRBV5-1 | - | 16
CASSSSGTSGRAKNTGELFF | TRBJ2-2 | TRBV5-1 | TRBD2 | 20
CASSQWTSGAGEQYF | TRBJ2-7 | TRBV13 | TRBD2 | 15
CASSVGPQGDTEAFF | TRBJ1-1 | TRBV9 | TRBD1 | 15
CASSPGSQGYYEQYF | TRBJ2-7 | TRBV7-6 | TRBD1 | 15
CASSPSTGGAGYTF | TRBJ1-2 | TRBV28 | TRBD1 | 14
CASTTESPKGELFF | TRBJ2-2 | TRBV19 | - | 14
CASRTGGAGFTDTQYF | TRBJ2-3 | TRBV28 | TRBD2 | 16
CASEPGGQLYEQYF | TRBJ2-7 | TRBV10-2 | - | 14
CASSMGRRARSGTQYF | TRBJ2-5 | TRBV19 | - | 16
CASGTTGTGNYEQYF | TRBJ2-7 | TRBV11-2 | TRBD1 | 15
CASSQGAGDEQYF | TRBJ2-7 | TRBV18 | - | 13
CASSHPLRVRGELFF | TRBJ2-2 | TRBV4-1 | - | 15
CASSQDITGESYEQYF | TRBJ2-7 | TRBV4-1 | TRBD1 | 16
CASSRTAHEQYF | TRBJ2-7 | TRBV6-5 | - | 12
CASTWTGTMEPQHF | TRBJ1-5 | TRBV28 | TRBD1 | 14
CASSFHGLAGGSPYEQYF | TRBJ2-7 | TRBV11-3 | TRBD2 | 18
CASSLALPGGETQYF | TRBJ2-5 | TRBV5-1 | - | 15
CASSEGGHNEQFF | TRBJ2-1 | TRBV6-1 | - | 13
CASRKNTGGIGAGNTEAFF | TRBJ1-1 | TRBV19 | - | 19
CASSPELAEETQYF | TRBJ2-5 | TRBV18 | TRBD2 | 14
CASSFGWGDRSSTDTQYF | TRBJ2-3 | TRBV13 | - | 18
CASSVVEDTQYF | TRBJ2-3 | TRBV9 | - | 12
CAISEIDPGTSGNTIYF | TRBJ1-3 | TRBV10-3 | - | 17
CASTGSGTDTQYF | TRBJ2-3 | TRBV6-1 | - | 13
CASRVGTVSSYEQYF | TRBJ2-7 | TRBV2 | TRBD1 | 15
CASSGEGLGNQPQHF | TRBJ1-5 | TRBV6-1 | - | 15
CASSLDLAAQYF | TRBJ2-5 | TRBV11-2 | - | 12
CASSLAGLFNTIYF | TRBJ1-3 | TRBV5-1 | - | 14
CASSYPREDAFF | TRBJ1-1 | TRBV6-6 | - | 12
CASTETGYYGYTF | TRBJ1-2 | TRBV28 | - | 13
CSARVGEAFF | TRBJ1-1 | TRBV20-1 | - | 10
CASSYTDRSPLHF | TRBJ1-6 | TRBV6-5 | - | 13
CASSVDRGWGYTF | TRBJ1-2 | TRBV25-1 | TRBD1 | 13
CASSPVAGMVQPQHF | TRBJ1-5 | TRBV28 | - | 15
CASSPPGLGGNTIYF | TRBJ1-3 | TRBV28 | - | 15
CASSPSAASYEQYF | TRBJ2-7 | TRBV7-2 | - | 14
CASSPSDRAYYGYTF | TRBJ1-2 | TRBV28 | TRBD1 | 15
CASSLFKTGEQYF | TRBJ2-7 | TRBV7-8 | - | 13
CASSVTPGTGQADTQYF | TRBJ2-3 | TRBV9 | TRBD1 | 17
CATSSHRGLSGNTIYF | TRBJ1-3 | TRBV15 | TRBD1 | 16
CASTLIIGEAGELFF | TRBJ2-2 | TRBV5-1 | - | 15
CASGNREFSTDTQYF | TRBJ2-3 | TRBV25-1 | - | 15
CASSPLRLPLHDTQYF | TRBJ2-3 | TRBV28 | - | 16
CASSYSAGPEETQYF | TRBJ2-5 | TRBV6-6 | TRBD2 | 15
CASSSGVSTDTQYF | TRBJ2-3 | TRBV5-1 | - | 14
CAISQWQGGTDTQYF | TRBJ2-3 | TRBV10-3 | TRBD1 | 15
CASSLNRGPTDTQYF | TRBJ2-3 | TRBV7-9 | TRBD1 | 15
CASSSGQPYEQYF | TRBJ2-7 | TRBV28 | - | 13
CASSLRRAGGSTEAFF | TRBJ1-1 | TRBV7-2 | TRBD1 | 16